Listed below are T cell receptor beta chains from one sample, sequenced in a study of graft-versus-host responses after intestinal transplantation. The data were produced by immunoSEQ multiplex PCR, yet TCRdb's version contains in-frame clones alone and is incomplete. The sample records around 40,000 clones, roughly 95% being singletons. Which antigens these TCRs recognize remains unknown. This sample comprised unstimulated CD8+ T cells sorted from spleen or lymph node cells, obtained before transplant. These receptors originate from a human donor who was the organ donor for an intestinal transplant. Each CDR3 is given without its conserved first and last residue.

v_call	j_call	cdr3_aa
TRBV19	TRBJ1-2	ASSITDYGYT
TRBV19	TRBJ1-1	ASSIGTGNTEAF
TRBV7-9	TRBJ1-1	ASSARGASAGLNTEAF
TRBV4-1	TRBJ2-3	ASSGPRRTGETDTQY
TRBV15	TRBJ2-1	ATSRDRSGGTYDEQF
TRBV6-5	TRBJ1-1	ASSYGRNTEAF
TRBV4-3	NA	ASSQDAGSPYEQY
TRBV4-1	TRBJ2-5	ASSQEHWGGMETQY
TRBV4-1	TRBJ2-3	ASSHGGRSPGPTQY
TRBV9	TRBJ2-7	ASSGGSSYEQY
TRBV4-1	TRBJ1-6	ASSQALGSPLH
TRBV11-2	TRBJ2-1	ASSLDIEGEEQF
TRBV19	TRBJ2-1	ASSIGRINEQF
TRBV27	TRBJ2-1	ASSLSTETWRGYEQF
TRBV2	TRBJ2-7	ASWSPWGLPYEQY
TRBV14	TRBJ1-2	ASSQEWGHYT
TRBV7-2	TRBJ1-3	ASSPGTGFGNTIY
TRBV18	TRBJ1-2	ASSPLDTNYGYT
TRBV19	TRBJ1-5	APPRTGTGDNQPQH
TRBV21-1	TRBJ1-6	ASSKGAGDNSPLH
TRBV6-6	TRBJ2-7	ASSYSEAFYYEQY
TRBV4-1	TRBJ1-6	ASSQVLSRVTPLH
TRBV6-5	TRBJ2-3	ASSYQGSDTQY
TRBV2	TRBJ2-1	ANVAKGGTEQF
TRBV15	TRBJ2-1	ATSSERGGYNEQF
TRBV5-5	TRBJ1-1	ASSLGENTEAF
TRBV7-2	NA	ASSLVVGGERTYEQY
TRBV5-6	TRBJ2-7	ASSVSSGGPPSYEQY
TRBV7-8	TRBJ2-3	ASSLIRRDTQY
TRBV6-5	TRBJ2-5	ASRAGVGETQY
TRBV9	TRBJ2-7	ASSDSSGEQY
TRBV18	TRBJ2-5	ASSPRRTVETQY
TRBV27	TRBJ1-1	ASSSQGAEAF
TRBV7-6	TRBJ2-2	ASSLGIGDSRTGELF
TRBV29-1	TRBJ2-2	SVEGGDGYTGELF
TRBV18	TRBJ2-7	ASSRIRDYNYEQY
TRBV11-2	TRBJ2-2	ASSLGQGLNTGELF
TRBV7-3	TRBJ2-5	ASSPGGGEETQY
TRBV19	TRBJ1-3	ASSPFIIDSGNTIY
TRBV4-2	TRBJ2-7	ASSQESGGSSTQY
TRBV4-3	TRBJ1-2	ASSQGPSNYGYT
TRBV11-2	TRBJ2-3	ASSLTGGGDDTQY
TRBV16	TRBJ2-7	ASSQSRQGRTYEQY
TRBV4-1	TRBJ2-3	ASSSLAGGIHTQY
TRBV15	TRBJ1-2	ATSTGTEKPYGYT
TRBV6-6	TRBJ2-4	ASSYLGPTDKNIQY
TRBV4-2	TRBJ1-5	ASSQTGQVNQPQH